The clone carrying this T cell receptor beta chain was recorded a few times. Its antigen is currently unknown. Trimming removed 3 bases from V and 0 bases from J; junction bases left unmatched: 14. From germline, CDR1 is SGDLS and CDR2 YYNGEE. The CDR3 extends over 20 amino acids. This entry comes from a study of T cell repertoires in cytomegalovirus infection. About the study: It was the public TCR beta signatures that indicated both CMV infection and matching HLA type.

Findings and caveats of the study: Cumulated frequencies of public TCR beta families served to identify carriers of CMV plus the relevant HLA. Ex vivo responses were dominated by HLA-C-restricted CMV-specific TCR beta clonotypes.

A single record per CDR3 protein comes from TCRdb applying MiXCR to the reads. The sample yields some 600,000 distinct CDR3 sequences, approximately 24% seen once. The chain recombines TRBV9 with TRBJ2-3, with 12 bases lining up with TRBD2. Sequencing was carried out using CD8+ T cells from PBMCs. This receptor was identified in a human donor in good health (CMV status not recorded). Some clones in this sample may be carry-over from other donors' samples. The CDR3 coding sequence is TGTGCCAGCAGCGGAGACCCCAGACTAGCGGGAGATCCTAGCACAGATACGCAGTATTTT. It yields the protein CASSGDPRLAGDPSTDTQYF.